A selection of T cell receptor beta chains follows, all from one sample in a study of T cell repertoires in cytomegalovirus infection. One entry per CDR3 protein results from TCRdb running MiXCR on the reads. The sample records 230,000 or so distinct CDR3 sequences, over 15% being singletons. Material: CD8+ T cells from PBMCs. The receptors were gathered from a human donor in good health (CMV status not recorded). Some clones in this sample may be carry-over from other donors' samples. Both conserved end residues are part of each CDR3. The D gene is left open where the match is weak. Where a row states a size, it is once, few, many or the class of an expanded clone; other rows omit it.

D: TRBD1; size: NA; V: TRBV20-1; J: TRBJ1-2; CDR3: CSARDPDRGQLSYYTF; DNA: TGCAGTGCTAGAGACCCGGACAGGGGTCAATTGTCATACTACACCTTC
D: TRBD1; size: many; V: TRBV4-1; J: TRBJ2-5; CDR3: CASSQGTGGYSETQYF; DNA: TGCGCCAGCAGCCAAGGGACAGGCGGTTATTCGGAGACCCAGTACTTC
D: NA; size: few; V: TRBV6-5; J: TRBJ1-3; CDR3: CASSYSMIDFFSGNTIYF; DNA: TGTGCCAGCAGTTACTCGATGATTGACTTCTTCTCTGGAAACACCATATATTTT
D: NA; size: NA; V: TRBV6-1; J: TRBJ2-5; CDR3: CASSPTGPRETQYF; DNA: TGTGCCAGCAGCCCAACTGGTCCCAGGGAGACCCAGTACTTC
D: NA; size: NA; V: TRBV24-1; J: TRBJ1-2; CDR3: CATSDRVDYGYTF; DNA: TGTGCCACCAGTGATCGGGTTGACTATGGCTACACCTTC
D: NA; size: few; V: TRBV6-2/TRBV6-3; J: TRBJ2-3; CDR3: CASSPSVGGTDTQYF; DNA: TGTGCCAGCAGTCCCTCGGTTGGGGGCACAGATACGCAGTATTTT
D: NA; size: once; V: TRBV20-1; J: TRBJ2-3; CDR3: CSAMRESTDTQYF; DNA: TGCAGTGCCATGAGGGAAAGCACAGATACGCAGTATTTT
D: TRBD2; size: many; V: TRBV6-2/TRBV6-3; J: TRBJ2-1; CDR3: CASGSGVYNEQFF; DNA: TGTGCCAGCGGAAGCGGGGTCTACAATGAGCAGTTCTTC
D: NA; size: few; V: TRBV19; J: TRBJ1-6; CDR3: CAAGLSSPLHF; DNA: TGTGCCGCCGGATTGAGTTCACCCCTCCACTTT
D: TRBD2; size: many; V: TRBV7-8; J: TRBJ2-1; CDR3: CASSLSTSGAYYNEQFF; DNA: TGTGCCAGCAGCTTATCGACTAGCGGGGCTTACTACAATGAGCAGTTCTTC
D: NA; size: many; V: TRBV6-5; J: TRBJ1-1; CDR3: CASSYSRTADTEAFF; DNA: TGTGCCAGCAGTTACTCGAGGACGGCAGACACTGAAGCTTTCTTT
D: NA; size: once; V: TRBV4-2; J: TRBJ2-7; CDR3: CANSQWSPTRGPSYEQYF; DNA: TGTGCCAACAGCCAATGGTCGCCTACGCGGGGGCCTTCCTACGAGCAGTACTTC
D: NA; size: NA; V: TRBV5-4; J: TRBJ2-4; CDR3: CASSWGGQSLAKNIQYF; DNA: TGTGCCAGCAGCTGGGGCGGTCAATCACTAGCCAAAAACATTCAGTACTTC
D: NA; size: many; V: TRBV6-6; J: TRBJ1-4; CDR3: CASTEWTNEKLFF; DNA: TGTGCCAGCACCGAATGGACTAATGAAAAACTGTTTTTT
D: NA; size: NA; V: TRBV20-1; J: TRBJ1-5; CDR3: CSARVPGHSNQPQHF; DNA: TGCAGTGCTAGAGTACCTGGACATAGCAATCAGCCCCAGCATTTT
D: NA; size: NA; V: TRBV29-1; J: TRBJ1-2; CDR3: CSVESRVKAGYGYTF; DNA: TGCAGCGTTGAATCCCGGGTTAAAGCGGGCTATGGCTACACCTTC
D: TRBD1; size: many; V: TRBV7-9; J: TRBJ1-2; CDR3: CASSSGQGAEGYTF; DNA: TGTGCCAGCAGCTCGGGACAGGGGGCGGAAGGCTACACCTTC
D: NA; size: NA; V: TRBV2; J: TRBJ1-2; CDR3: CAIEGLGYTF; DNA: TGTGCCATCGAGGGGCTTGGCTACACCTTC
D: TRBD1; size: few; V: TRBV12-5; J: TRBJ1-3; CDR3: CASGQTGAGNTIYF; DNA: TGTGCTAGTGGTCAAACAGGGGCTGGAAACACCATATATTTT
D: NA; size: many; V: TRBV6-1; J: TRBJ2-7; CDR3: CASSGRDGASSYEQYF; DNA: TGTGCCAGCAGTGGACGGGACGGTGCGAGCTCCTACGAGCAGTACTTC
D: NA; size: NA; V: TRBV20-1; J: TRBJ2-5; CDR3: CSARPRTVETQYF; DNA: TGCAGTGCTAGGCCGAGGACAGTAGAGACCCAGTACTTC
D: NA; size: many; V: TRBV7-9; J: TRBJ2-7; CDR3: CASRAGAYEQYF; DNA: TGTGCCAGCAGGGCAGGGGCCTACGAGCAGTACTTC
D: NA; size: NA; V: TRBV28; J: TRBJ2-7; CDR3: CASKAPGGYEQYF; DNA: TGTGCCAGCAAGGCCCCAGGCGGCTACGAGCAGTACTTC
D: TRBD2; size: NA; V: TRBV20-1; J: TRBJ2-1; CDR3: CSASGAGPFSNEQFF; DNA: TGCAGTGCTAGCGGAGCGGGGCCCTTCTCCAATGAGCAGTTCTTC
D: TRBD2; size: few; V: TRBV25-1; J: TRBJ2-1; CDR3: CASSGRAPLAGGLSYNEQFF; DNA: TGTGCCAGCAGTGGAAGGGCTCCCCTAGCGGGGGGCCTTTCCTACAATGAGCAGTTCTTC
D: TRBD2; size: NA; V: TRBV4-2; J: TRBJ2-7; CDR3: CASSQVIGGGSYEQYF; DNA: TGTGCCAGCAGCCAAGTAATTGGGGGGGGCTCCTACGAGCAGTACTTC
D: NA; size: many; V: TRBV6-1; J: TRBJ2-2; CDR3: CASSFQQENTGELFF; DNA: TGTGCCAGCAGTTTCCAACAGGAGAACACCGGGGAGCTGTTTTTT
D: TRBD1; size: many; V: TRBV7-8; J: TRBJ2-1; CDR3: CASSPDRGIYEQFF; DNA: TGTGCCAGCAGCCCGGACAGGGGGATCTATGAGCAGTTCTTC
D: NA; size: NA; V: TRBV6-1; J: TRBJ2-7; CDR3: CASGQGQFSYEQYF; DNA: TGTGCCAGCGGCCAAGGACAGTTCTCCTACGAGCAGTACTTC
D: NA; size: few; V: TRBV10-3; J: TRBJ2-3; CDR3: CAISDQGTSTDTQYF; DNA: TGTGCCATCAGTGACCAGGGGACTAGCACAGATACGCAGTATTTT
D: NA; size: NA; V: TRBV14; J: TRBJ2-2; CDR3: CASSQYPGPFSGELFF; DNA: TGTGCCAGCAGCCAATATCCGGGGCCGTTTTCCGGGGAGCTGTTTTTT
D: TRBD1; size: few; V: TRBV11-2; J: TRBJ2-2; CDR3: CASSLFGTGNPGELFF; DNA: TGTGCCAGCAGCTTGTTTGGGACAGGGAACCCCGGGGAGCTGTTTTTT
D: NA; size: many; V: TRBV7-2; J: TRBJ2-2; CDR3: CASSLGLAFNTGELFF; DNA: TGTGCCAGCAGCTTGGGGCTAGCGTTCAACACCGGGGAGCTGTTTTTT
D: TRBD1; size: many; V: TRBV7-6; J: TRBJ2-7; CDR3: CASSLGGGQSYEQYF; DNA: TGTGCCAGCAGCTTAGGAGGGGGACAGAGCTACGAGCAGTACTTC
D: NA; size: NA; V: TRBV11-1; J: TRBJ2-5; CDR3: CASSLIPQETQYF; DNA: TGTGCCAGCAGCTTAATCCCCCAAGAGACCCAGTACTTC
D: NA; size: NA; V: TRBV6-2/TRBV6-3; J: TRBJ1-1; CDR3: CASSSPFGRDLGETEAFF; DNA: TGTGCCAGCAGTTCACCCTTCGGACGGGACTTGGGAGAAACTGAAGCTTTCTTT
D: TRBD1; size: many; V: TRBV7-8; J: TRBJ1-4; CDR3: CASSLAGQGPEKLFF; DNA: TGTGCCAGCAGCTTAGCGGGACAGGGGCCGGAAAAACTGTTTTTT
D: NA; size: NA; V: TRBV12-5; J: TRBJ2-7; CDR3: CASAVYEQYF; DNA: TGTGCTAGTGCGGTCTACGAGCAGTACTTC
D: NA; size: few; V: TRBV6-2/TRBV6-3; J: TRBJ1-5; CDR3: CASSSRQFGGYSNQPQHF; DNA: TGTGCCAGCAGTTCCAGACAGTTCGGCGGGTATAGCAATCAGCCCCAGCATTTT
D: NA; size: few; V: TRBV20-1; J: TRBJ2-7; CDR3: CSARVRGEEGYEQYF; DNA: TGCAGTGCTAGAGTCAGAGGGGAGGAAGGGTACGAGCAGTACTTC
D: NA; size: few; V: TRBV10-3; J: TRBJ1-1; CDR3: CAIRTGENTEAFF; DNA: TGTGCCATCAGGACAGGTGAGAACACTGAAGCTTTCTTT
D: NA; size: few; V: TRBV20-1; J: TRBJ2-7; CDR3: CSARSGAYEQYF; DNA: TGCAGTGCTAGGTCGGGGGCCTACGAGCAGTACTTC